Described below is a single T cell receptor beta chain sequence and its context. The antigen remains unidentified. Germline V CDR1 and CDR2: MRHNA, SNTAGT. J lost 4 bases, V lost 4 bases, and 4 bases had no gene match. CDR3 length: 15 amino acids. This specimen comes from a study of cytomegalovirus exposure and HLA in healthy donors. 60 Vbeta and 13 Jbeta primers were used in PCR. Data came from immunoSEQ multiplex PCR; TCRdb stores just in-frame clones and leaves some out. The repertoire holds approximately 52,000 clones, 60% to 80% seen once, with 2.5% in the top ten. Study observations and caveats: TCR sequences were mostly rare, though some public TCRs occurred in many donors. Per published reports, the classifier diagnosed cytomegalovirus status with high specificity and sensitivity.

The chain employs TRBV6-4 and TRBJ2-3; 11 bases match TRBD2. The clonotype comes from a female donor in good health and CMV-seronegative. The sequencing sample was made of PBMCs. The CDR3 DNA follows: TGTGCCAGCAGTGCCGAGACTAGCGGGGCAGATACGCAGTATTTT. Protein sequence: CASSAETSGADTQYF.